The 18 T cell receptor beta chains listed next were all sequenced from one sample in a study of T cell responses to AZD1222 COVID-19 vaccine. Sequencing used immunoSEQ multiplex PCR; TCRdb keeps in-frame clones, though not all of them. The sample lists about 84,000 clones; roughly nine tenths were seen once. The sample here was peripheral blood, taken on day 0 of AZD1222 vaccination. The receptors stem from an adult in good health.

The chain links TRBV4-1 to TRBJ1-1; 9 nucleotides match TRBD1. The trim removed 7 bases at V and 1 base at J, leaving 7 bases unmatched. CDR1 is MGHRA and CDR2 is YSYEKL in the germline V gene. There are 15 residues in the CDR3. CDR3 region: CASNRLGQGNTEAFF. The CDR3 DNA sequence: TGCGCCAGCAACCGGCTGGGACAGGGGAACACTGAAGCTTTCTTT.

The J gene is TRBJ2-7, the V gene TRBV6-2 or TRBV6-3, with TRBD1 as a possible D gene (6 bases). The CDR3 spans 14 residues. The germline CDR1 and CDR2 sequences are MNHEY and SVGEGT. V was cut by 0 bases and J by 3 bases, with 9 bases left in between. CDR3 loop: CASSYSLDSYEQYF. Written as DNA, the CDR3 is TGTGCCAGCAGTTACTCGTTGGACAGCTACGAGCAGTACTTC.

The chain employs TRBV28 and TRBJ1-3; D is uncertain. Germline assignment: CDR1 MDHEN and CDR2 SYDVKM. The V end lost 11 bases, the J end lost 0 bases, and 8 bases lay between the germline ends. CDR3 length: 12 residues. This CDR3 is CAGGDSGNTIYF. CDR3 sequence (DNA): TGTGCCGGCGGGGACTCTGGAAACACCATATATTTT.

This chain connects TRBV15 to TRBJ1-1; a possible D gene is TRBD1 (6 bases). CDR1 LNHNV and CDR2 YYDKDF come from the germline V gene (reference sequence). The ends were cut back, 4 bases at V and 4 bases at J, with 16 bases in the middle. The CDR3 sequence is 15 residues long. For the CDR3, the DNA is TGTGCCACCAGCATAAGACCCAGGGGTGGCACTGAAGCTTTCTTT. Its protein product is CATSIRPRGGTEAFF.

The chain employs TRBV5-4 and TRBJ2-1, with TRBD2 matching 8 bases. Trimming cost V 2 bases and J 0 bases; bases outside gene matches: 1. The CDR3 is 15 residues long. Germline V gene lookup returns CDR1 SGHNT and CDR2 YYREEE (reference sequence). The CDR3 region is CASSFGGGSYNEQFF. CDR3 in DNA: TGTGCCAGCAGCTTCGGGGGGGGCTCCTACAATGAGCAGTTCTTC. Together with reference TRBV5-4 and TRBJ2-1, the CDR3 gives the full variable domain: ETGVTQSPTHLIKTRGQQVTLRCSSQSGHNTVSWYQQALGQGPQFIFQYYREEENGRGNFPPRFSGLQFPNYSSELNVNALELDDSALYLCASSFGGGSYNEQFFGPGTRLTVL.

The chain recombines TRBV7-2 with TRBJ1-1; D ambiguous. CDR1 is SGHTA and CDR2 is FQGNSA in the germline V gene. V lost 4 bases, J lost 4 bases, and 13 bases lay in between. This CDR3 spans 14 amino acids. In DNA, the CDR3 is TGTGCCAGCAGCTCCCGCGGAGGAATCACTGAAGCTTTCTTT. Translation: CASSSRGGITEAFF.

V gene TRBV7-9 combines with J gene TRBJ1-5, with D possibly matching TRBD1 (6 bases). V dropped 7 bases and J dropped 7 bases, with 14 bases sitting between them. The CDR3 contains 13 residues. CDR1 is SEHNR, CDR2 FQNEAQ, per germline (reference sequence). The CDR3 here is CASTSNGGQPQHF. The CDR3, as DNA: TGTGCCAGCACCTCGAACGGGGGCCAGCCCCAGCATTTT.

The chain has TRBV6-5 and TRBJ1-2, with D perhaps TRBD1 (6 bases). CDR1 and CDR2 from the germline V gene are MNHEY and SVGAGI. This CDR3 contains 11 residues. The V end was cut by 4 bases, the J end by 7 bases, with 7 bases between. DNA of the CDR3: TGTGCCAGCAGTTTCAGGGGTGGCTACACCTTC. This codes for CASSFRGGYTF.

The gene calls are TRBV27 and TRBJ2-7; maybe TRBD1 (5 bases). This CDR3 spans 13 amino acids. V was trimmed by 0 bases and J by 6 bases, leaving 9 bases between them. Germline V CDR1 and CDR2: MNHEY, SMNVEV (reference sequence). CDR3 loop: CASSLSLRGEQYF. CDR3 nucleotides: TGTGCCAGCAGTTTATCCCTAAGGGGCGAGCAGTACTTC.

The CDR3 reads CASLNRGANYGYTF. The CDR3 region has the DNA TGTGCCAGTTTGAACAGGGGGGCTAACTATGGCTACACCTTC. The chain links TRBV6-5 to TRBJ1-2; 8 bases fit TRBD1. V was clipped by 9 bases and J by 0 bases; unmatched bases: 6. The CDR3 consists of 14 residues. From germline, CDR1 is MNHEY and CDR2 SVGAGI.

V gene TRBV5-1 combines with J gene TRBJ1-2, with TRBD1 matching 9 bases. V was clipped by 2 bases and J by 7 bases; unmatched bases: 6. Per germline, CDR1 SGHRS and CDR2 YFSETQ. The CDR3 is 14 residues long. The DNA for the CDR3 is TGCGCCAGCAGCTTAAAGGGGACAGGGTCTGGCTACACCTTC. Its translation is CASSLKGTGSGYTF.

This sequence joins TRBV19 and TRBJ2-1; D perhaps matches TRBD1 (6 bases). Germline lookup yields CDR1 LNHDA and CDR2 SQIVND (reference sequence). Trimming shortened V by 1 base and J by 0 bases, and 10 bases separated the two germline ends. The CDR3 totals 16 residues. CDR3 loop: CASSIGTAYSYNEQFF. CDR3 coding DNA: TGTGCCAGTAGTATAGGGACAGCCTACTCCTACAATGAGCAGTTCTTC.

V and J are TRBV9 and TRBJ1-1; a weak D match, TRBD1 (5 bases). The CDR3 is made up of 14 amino acids. Germline lookup yields CDR1 SGDLS and CDR2 YYNGEE. V lost 0 bases, J lost 10 bases, and 16 bases lay in between. CDR3 region: CASSVDAQGPVAFF. CDR3 sequence (DNA): TGTGCCAGCAGCGTAGATGCCCAGGGTCCGGTAGCTTTCTTT. Using reference TRBV9 and TRBJ1-1 for the parts outside the CDR3, the full variable domain is DSGVTQTPKHLITATGQRVTLRCSPRSGDLSVYWYQQSLDQGLQFLIQYYNGEERAKGNILERFSAQQFPDLHSELNLSSLELGDSALYFCASSVDAQGPVAFFGQGTRLTVV.

CDR3 region: CASSPHGGTDYGYTF. CDR3 nucleotides: TGTGCCAGCAGCCCCCATGGGGGGACAGACTATGGCTACACCTTC. The J gene is TRBJ1-2, the V gene TRBV7-9; 7 bases agree with TRBD1. The V segment lost 5 bases and the J segment 3 bases; nucleotides outside the gene matches: 9. The CDR3 consists of 15 residues. CDR1 SEHNR and CDR2 FQNEAQ come from the germline V gene (reference sequence).

The genes are TRBV15 and TRBJ2-5; D tentatively fits TRBD1 or TRBD2 (6 bases each). The V and J ends lost 3 bases and 1 base respectively, with 12 bases between them. This CDR3 has 15 amino acids. Germline CDR1 is LNHNV and CDR2 is YYDKDF (reference sequence). The CDR3 spells CATSSKGGLQETQYF. In nucleotides, the CDR3 is TGTGCCACCAGCAGCAAAGGGGGGCTCCAAGAGACCCAGTACTTC.

The V and J genes are TRBV27 and TRBJ2-2; 11 bases agree with TRBD2. Unmatched junction bases numbered 4, after V lost 5 bases and J lost 5 bases. Per germline, CDR1 MNHEY and CDR2 SMNVEV (reference sequence). This CDR3 is 15 amino acids long. DNA for the CDR3: TGTGCCAGCAGTCCTCGACTAGCGGGAACCGGGGAGCTGTTTTTT. Protein product: CASSPRLAGTGELFF.

CDR3: CASIAPQITGELFF. The CDR3 DNA reads TGTGCCAGCATTGCCCCCCAGATCACCGGGGAGCTGTTTTTT. The chain combines TRBV6-6 with TRBJ2-2; D not certain. Germline loops: CDR1 MNHNY, CDR2 SVGAGI (reference sequence). The CDR3 is 14 residues long. The V end lost 7 bases, the J end lost 4 bases, and 13 bases lay between the germline ends.

The chain uses TRBV7-2 and TRBJ1-5, with D unclear. The CDR3 runs 13 residues. Germline V gene lookup returns CDR1 SGHTA and CDR2 FQGNSA. Trimming removed 1 base from V and 6 bases from J, with 7 bases in between. CDR3 loop: CASSLGAGQPQHF. The CDR3 nucleotides are TGTGCCAGCAGCTTAGGGGCGGGTCAGCCCCAGCATTTT.